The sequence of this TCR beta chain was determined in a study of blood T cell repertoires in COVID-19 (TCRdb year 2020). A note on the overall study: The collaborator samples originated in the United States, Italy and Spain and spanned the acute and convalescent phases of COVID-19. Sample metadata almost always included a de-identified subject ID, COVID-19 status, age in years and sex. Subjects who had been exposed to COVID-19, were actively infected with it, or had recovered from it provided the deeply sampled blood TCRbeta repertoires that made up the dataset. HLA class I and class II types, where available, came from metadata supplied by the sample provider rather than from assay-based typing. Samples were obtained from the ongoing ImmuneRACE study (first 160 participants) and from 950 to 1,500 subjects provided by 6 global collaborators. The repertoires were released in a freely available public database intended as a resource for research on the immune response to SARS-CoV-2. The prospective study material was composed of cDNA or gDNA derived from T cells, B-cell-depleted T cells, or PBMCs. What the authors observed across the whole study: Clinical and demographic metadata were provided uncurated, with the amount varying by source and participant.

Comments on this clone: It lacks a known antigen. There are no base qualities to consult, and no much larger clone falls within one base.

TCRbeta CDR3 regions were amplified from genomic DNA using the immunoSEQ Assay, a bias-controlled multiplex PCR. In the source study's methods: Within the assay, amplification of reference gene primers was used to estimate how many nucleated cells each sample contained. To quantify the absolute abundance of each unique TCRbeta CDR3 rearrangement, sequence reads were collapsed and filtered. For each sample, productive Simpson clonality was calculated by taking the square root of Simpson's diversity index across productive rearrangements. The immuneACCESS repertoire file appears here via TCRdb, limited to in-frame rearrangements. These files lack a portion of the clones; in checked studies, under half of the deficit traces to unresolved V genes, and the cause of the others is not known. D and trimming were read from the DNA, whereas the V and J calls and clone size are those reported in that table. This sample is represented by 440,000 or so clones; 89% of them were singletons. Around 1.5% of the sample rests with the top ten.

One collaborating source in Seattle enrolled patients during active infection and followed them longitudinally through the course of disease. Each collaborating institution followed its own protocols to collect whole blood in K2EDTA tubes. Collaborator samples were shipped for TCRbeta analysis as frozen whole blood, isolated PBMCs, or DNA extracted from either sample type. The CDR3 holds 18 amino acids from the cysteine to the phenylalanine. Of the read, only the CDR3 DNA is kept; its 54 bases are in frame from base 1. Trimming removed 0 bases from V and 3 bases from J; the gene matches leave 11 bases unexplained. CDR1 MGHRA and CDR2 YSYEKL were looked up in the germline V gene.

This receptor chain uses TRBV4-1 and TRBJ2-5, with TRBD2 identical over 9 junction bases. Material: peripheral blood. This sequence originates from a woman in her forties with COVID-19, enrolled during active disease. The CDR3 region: CASSQDRGGAFMEETQYF. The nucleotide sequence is TGCGCCAGCAGCCAAGATCGCGGGGGGGCCTTCATGGAAGAGACCCAGTACTTC.